The clone carrying this T cell receptor (beta chain) was counted once. How the authors handled the data: Reference gene primer amplification in the assay estimated nucleated cell counts. TCRdb's table, derived via immunoSEQ multiplex PCR, lists solely in-frame clones and lacks some. V, J and clone size were drawn from that table, and D and trimming were deduced from the DNA. The table lists a few hundred thousand clones, roughly 88% of them singletons. The data stem from a study of blood T cell repertoires in COVID-19. The overall study: Some COVID-19 samples were acute and others convalescent; all came from the United States, Italy and Spain. T cells, B-cell-depleted T cells, or PBMCs provided the cDNA or gDNA that served as material.

This CDR3 is 15 amino acids long. Germline values: CDR1 SGHTA, CDR2 FQGTGA. Trimming removed 7 bases from V and 3 bases from J, with 19 bases in between. The TCR originated in a woman between 50 and 59 years old with acute or convalescent COVID-19. J is TRBJ2-7 and V is TRBV7-3; D may be TRBD1 (5 bases). Sequenced: peripheral blood. CDR3 DNA: TGTGCCAGCAAGAAATTGGGAATAGGGGACTACGAGCAGTACTTC. Residues: CASKKLGIGDYEQYF.